The 30 T cell receptor beta chains below were found in one sample sequenced in a study of immune cell composition in non-small cell lung cancer. Clones were sequenced by immunoSEQ multiplex PCR, and TCRdb holds only the in-frame ones, with some missing. This table holds under 2,000 clones, roughly 79% found once. The sequenced material came from lung tumor tissue. The source is a human donor with non-small cell lung cancer.

The gene calls are TRBV6-5 and TRBJ1-2; D perhaps matches TRBD1 (5 bases). The V end lost 5 bases, the J end lost 7 bases, and 17 bases lay between the germline ends. The CDR3 has 14 residues. The germline gives CDR1 MNHEY, CDR2 SVGAGI. This chain's CDR3 is CASSTGGTPGGYTF. The CDR3 nucleotides are TGTGCCAGCAGTACGGGGGGAACCCCCGGTGGCTACACCTTC.

The sample holds one count of this clone. The chain has TRBV28 and TRBJ2-7; possibly TRBD2 for D (7 bases). This CDR3 is built from 13 residues. Per the germline V gene, CDR1 is MDHEN and CDR2 is SYDVKM. CDR3 DNA: TGTGCTCATGAGGGAGGGGGCTCCTACGAGCAGTACTTC. Translated, it gives CAHEGGGSYEQYF.

This chain links TRBV4-2 with TRBJ2-3; a weak D match, TRBD1 (5 bases). CDR1 LGHNA and CDR2 YNFKEQ come from the germline V gene. Trimming left V 1 base short and J 3 bases short, with 17 bases between. CDR3 size: 17 residues. CDR3 sequence reads: CASSQGPPGFLTDTQYF. DNA for the CDR3: TGTGCCAGCAGCCAAGGACCCCCAGGGTTTCTTACAGATACGCAGTATTTT.

This clone was seen only a few times. V is TRBV5-4 and J is TRBJ2-1; D perhaps matches TRBD2 (6 bases). V was pared by 4 bases and J by 9 bases, with 20 bases between. CDR1 SGHNT and CDR2 YYREEE come from the germline V gene (reference sequence). The CDR3 is 15 residues long. The CDR3 coding sequence is TGTGCCAGCAGCCACCGGGACGGTGGGGGAGGTGAGCAGTTCTTC. Amino acid sequence: CASSHRDGGGGEQFF.

V usage is TRBV6-6 and J usage is TRBJ1-5, with 8 bases identical to TRBD1. The germline V gene has CDR1 MNHNY and CDR2 SVGAGI (reference sequence). Trimming took 5 bases from V and 7 from J; bases not matched to a gene: 4. The CDR3 loop spans 13 amino acids. The CDR3 nucleotides read TGTGCCAGCAGTAACAGGGACAGGCAGCCCCAGCATTTT. Its protein is CASSNRDRQPQHF.

The V and J genes are TRBV7-2 and TRBJ2-5; TRBD2 matches at 9 bases. CDR1 and CDR2 from the germline V gene are SGHTA and FQGNSA. The CDR3 loop spans 16 amino acids. After removal of 3 bases from V and 4 bases from J, the junction contained 9 bases not matched to a gene. CDR3 DNA: TGTGCCAGCAGCTTGGGGGGGACTAGCCGACGAGAGACCCAGTACTTC. Protein: CASSLGGTSRRETQYF.

The chain carries TRBV7-9 and TRBJ2-7, with a tentative D call TRBD2 (6 bases). The germline CDR1 and CDR2 sequences are SEHNR and FQNEAQ (reference sequence). There are 14 residues in the CDR3. V lost 1 base and J 0 bases, leaving 7 bases between the germline ends. CDR3: CASSLGAGSYEQYF. CDR3 nucleotide sequence: TGTGCCAGCAGCTTAGGAGCGGGCTCCTACGAGCAGTACTTC.

The rearrangement links TRBV5-1 to TRBJ2-7, with D possibly matching TRBD2 (6 bases). The V end lost 5 bases, the J end lost 4 bases, and 16 bases lay between the germline ends. The CDR3 runs 14 residues. Germline values: CDR1 SGHRS, CDR2 YFSETQ. The CDR3 here is CASRLARAGYEQYF. In DNA, the CDR3 is TGCGCCAGCAGACTAGCCCGGGCCGGATACGAGCAGTACTTC.

Details on this clone: A read error may produce the germline difference seen at one junction end. This chain joins TRBV7-7 and TRBJ2-5, with TRBD2 identical over 8 bases. Germline CDR1 SSHAT, CDR2 FNYEAQ (reference sequence). The CDR3 sequence is 16 residues long. The CDR3 reads CASSLGRGGSRETQYF. CDR3 bases: TGTGCTAGCAGCTTAGGTCGGGGGGGCTCGCGAGAGACCCAGTACTTC.

The chain couples TRBV29-1 to TRBJ2-7; 9 bases map to TRBD1. Germline CDR1 SQVTM, CDR2 ANQGSEA. The CDR3 is 14 amino acids. Unmatched junction bases numbered 8, after V lost 4 bases and J lost 4 bases. Here the CDR3 DNA reads TGCAGCGTTGGGGACCCGGACAGGGGTTACGAGCAGTACTTC. Translated, it gives CSVGDPDRGYEQYF.

The V and J genes are TRBV11-2 and TRBJ2-3; 8 positions match TRBD2. Germline V gene data show CDR1 as SGHAT and CDR2 as FQNNGV. V lost 2 bases to trimming and J lost 0 bases; unmatched junction nucleotides: 4. The CDR3 sequence is 16 residues long. CDR3 DNA: TGTGCCAGCAGCTTAATCTCTAGCGGGAGCACAGATACGCAGTATTTT. Its translation is CASSLISSGSTDTQYF.

The chain links TRBV7-3 to TRBJ1-1; 7 bases line up with TRBD1. From germline, CDR1 is SGHTA and CDR2 FQGTGA. The CDR3 has 16 amino acids. Losses at the gene ends were 5 bases for V and 1 base for J; bases not matched to a gene: 10. CDR3 nucleotides: TGTGCCAGCAGCGCCCGACCACAGGGGAAGAACACTGAAGCTTTCTTT. Encoded protein: CASSARPQGKNTEAFF.

V is TRBV6-6 and J is TRBJ2-2; 7 bases agree with TRBD1. Germline trimming cut 10 bases from V and 4 bases from J; bases unmatched to any gene: 15. Looked up from germline, CDR1 is MNHNY and CDR2 is SVGAGI (reference sequence). The CDR3 consists of 16 residues. The CDR3 region is CATSDRAVLFTGELFF. The DNA of the CDR3 is TGTGCCACCTCTGACAGGGCTGTCCTCTTCACCGGGGAGCTGTTTTTT.

The sample holds one count of this clone. J is TRBJ1-2 and V is TRBV28; TRBD1 matches 7 bases. V shed 5 bases and J 4 bases; nucleotides not matched to a gene: 7. The CDR3 contains 14 residues. Germline V CDR1 and CDR2: MDHEN, SYDVKM. The DNA for the CDR3 is TGTGCCAGCAGTCCGGGACAGAGGGTCTATGGCTACACCTTC. Encoded protein: CASSPGQRVYGYTF.

The chain combines TRBV2 with TRBJ1-6; perhaps TRBD1 as D (6 bases). Germline V gene lookup returns CDR1 SNHLY and CDR2 FYNNEI. The CDR3 loop spans 15 amino acids. V was trimmed by 6 bases and J by 6 bases, leaving 15 bases between them. CDR3 nucleotide sequence: TGTGCCAGCAGCGCTGGACAGCGGAGTAATTCACCCCTCCACTTT. Protein: CASSAGQRSNSPLHF.

This clone was seen a handful of times. V gene TRBV6-1 combines with J gene TRBJ1-1; possibly TRBD1 for D (6 bases). Deletions cut 6 bases from V and 8 bases from J, with 16 bases between. Per the germline V gene, CDR1 is MNHNS and CDR2 is SASEGT. The CDR3 is 13 amino acids. The CDR3 bases are TGTGCCAGCAGAGTCGGGACATCTTCCGAAGCTTTCTTT. The encoded protein is CASRVGTSSEAFF.

The gene calls are TRBV19 and TRBJ2-7, with 10 bases that match TRBD1. V lost 8 bases and J lost 0; bases outside the gene matches: 7. The CDR3 has 15 residues. Germline V gene lookup returns CDR1 LNHDA and CDR2 SQIVND (reference sequence). The CDR3 DNA is TGTGCCAGTGGAATCAGGACAGGGGGCTCCTACGAGCAGTACTTC. Translated, it gives CASGIRTGGSYEQYF. The full variable domain, with the rest looked up from reference TRBV19 and TRBJ2-7, is DGGITQSPKYLFRKEGQNVTLSCEQNLNHDAMYWYRQDPGQGLRLIYYSQIVNDFQKGDIAEGYSVSREKKESFPLTVTSAQKNPTAFYLCASGIRTGGSYEQYFGPGTRLTVT.

V is TRBV4-1 and J is TRBJ1-6, with TRBD1 matching over 10 bases. The CDR3 extends over 16 amino acids. V trimming: 4 bases; J trimming: 10 bases; junction bases outside the gene matches: 10. The germline V gene encodes CDR1 MGHRA and CDR2 YSYEKL. The CDR3 sequence is CASSLDRQGARSPLHF. The CDR3 DNA reads as TGCGCCAGCAGCCTGGACCGACAGGGGGCTAGGTCACCCCTCCACTTT.

The chain couples TRBV5-1 to TRBJ2-2; weak D call: TRBD2 (5 bases). V was clipped by 4 bases and J by 5 bases, with 18 bases between them. Germline CDR1 reads SGHRS; CDR2 reads YFSETQ. The CDR3 is 16 amino acids. CDR3 in amino acids: CASSPSSRSVTGELFF. The CDR3 nucleotides are TGCGCCAGCAGCCCTAGCAGCCGCAGTGTTACCGGGGAGCTGTTTTTT.

The chain has TRBV19 and TRBJ1-5, with a tentative D call TRBD1 (5 bases). Per the germline V gene, CDR1 is LNHDA and CDR2 is SQIVND (reference sequence). The CDR3 has 15 amino acids. Trimming pared 3 bases from V and 6 bases from J, leaving 15 bases between. In DNA, the CDR3 is TGTGCCAGTAGTATCCTTGGGGGGGGGAGTCAGCCCCAGCATTTT. It specifies CASSILGGGSQPQHF.

This chain links TRBV5-1 with TRBJ1-1, with a tentative D call TRBD1 (6 bases). This CDR3 has 15 residues. Trimming stripped 0 bases from V and 3 bases from J, with 12 bases between. The germline gives CDR1 SGHRS, CDR2 YFSETQ. The CDR3 region is CASSLAGTPDTEAFF. Written as DNA, the CDR3 is TGCGCCAGCAGCTTGGCGGGGACACCCGACACTGAAGCTTTCTTT.

V usage is TRBV28 and J usage is TRBJ2-7; 9 bases match TRBD1. This CDR3 region has 16 residues. The V gene end was trimmed by 5 bases and the J gene end by 6 bases; junction bases not matched to a gene: 14. Germline assignment: CDR1 MDHEN and CDR2 SYDVKM. In nucleotides, the CDR3 is TGTGCCAGCAGTACACCCGGGACAGGGAGCGGACGCGAGCAGTACTTC. Translating gives CASSTPGTGSGREQYF.

The gene calls are TRBV9 and TRBJ1-1; perhaps TRBD1 as D (5 bases). With 7 bases removed from V and 9 bases from J, the gap between germline ends came to 19 bases. Looked up from germline, CDR1 is SGDLS and CDR2 is YYNGEE. The CDR3 spans 13 residues. The CDR3 coding sequence is TGTGCCAGCGGGCGGGGGGACGGTACCAAAGCTTTCTTT. Protein: CASGRGDGTKAFF.

V usage is TRBV7-9 and J usage is TRBJ2-2, with D unclear. CDR3 length: 13 amino acids. Germline values: CDR1 SEHNR, CDR2 FQNEAQ (reference sequence). Deletions cut 8 bases from V and 1 base from J, with 8 bases between. Written as DNA, the CDR3 is TGTGCCAGCGAGCTAGTGAACACCGGGGAGCTGTTTTTT. Amino acids: CASELVNTGELFF.

J is TRBJ2-1 and V is TRBV7-8; possibly TRBD1 for D (6 bases). CDR1 and CDR2 from the germline V gene are SGHVS and FQNEAQ. The ends were cut back, 5 bases at V and 0 bases at J, with 17 bases in the middle. The CDR3 is 17 residues long. Here the CDR3 reads CASSILPGHSSYNEQFF. CDR3 in DNA: TGTGCCAGCAGCATATTACCGGGACATAGCTCCTACAATGAGCAGTTCTTC.

The chain employs TRBV5-1 and TRBJ2-3; D might be TRBD2 (5 bases). The CDR3 is 14 residues long. Germline V gene lookup returns CDR1 SGHRS and CDR2 YFSETQ. The V end lost 2 bases, the J end lost 2 bases, and 9 bases lay between the germline ends. The CDR3 here is CASSFSEFTDTQYF. The CDR3 nucleotides are TGCGCCAGCAGCTTTAGCGAGTTCACAGATACGCAGTATTTT.

The gene calls are TRBV25-1 and TRBJ2-7; D is perhaps TRBD2 (5 bases). Germline V gene lookup returns CDR1 MGHDK and CDR2 SYGVNS. Trimming took off 10 bases at V and 3 bases at J, with 13 bases between the two ends. The CDR3 has 12 amino acids. This CDR3 reads CATGPTSYEQYF. Written as DNA, the CDR3 is TGTGCCACCGGACCTACTAGCTACGAGCAGTACTTC.

This clone is a singleton in its sample. The chain has TRBV6-1 and TRBJ2-5; D might be TRBD2 (7 bases). This CDR3 is built from 16 residues. Germline CDR1 MNHNS, CDR2 SASEGT. The V end was cut by 0 bases, the J end by 5 bases, with 16 bases between. The CDR3 coding sequence is TGTGCCAGCAGTGAAGCTGGGGGGGGGCGCTGGGAGACCCAGTACTTC. It codes for CASSEAGGGRWETQYF.

On this clone: One end of the junction does not line up with germline, which may come from a read error. The CDR3 sequence: CASQGAPRSSNEQFF. The DNA for the CDR3 is TGTGCCAGCCAAGGCGCGCCTAGGTCCTCCAATGAGCAGTTCTTC. The chain links TRBV28 to TRBJ2-1; D not resolved. The CDR3 totals 15 residues. Germline V lookup: CDR1 MDHEN, CDR2 SYDVKM.

For the CDR3, the DNA is TGCGCCAGCAGCTTGGGGAGATGGGATGAAAAACTGTTTTTT. The encoded protein is CASSLGRWDEKLFF. The chain is built from TRBV5-1 and TRBJ1-4, with unresolved D. The V and J ends lost 0 bases and 6 bases respectively, with 9 bases between them. The length of the CDR3 is 14 residues. Per germline, CDR1 SGHRS and CDR2 YFSETQ.